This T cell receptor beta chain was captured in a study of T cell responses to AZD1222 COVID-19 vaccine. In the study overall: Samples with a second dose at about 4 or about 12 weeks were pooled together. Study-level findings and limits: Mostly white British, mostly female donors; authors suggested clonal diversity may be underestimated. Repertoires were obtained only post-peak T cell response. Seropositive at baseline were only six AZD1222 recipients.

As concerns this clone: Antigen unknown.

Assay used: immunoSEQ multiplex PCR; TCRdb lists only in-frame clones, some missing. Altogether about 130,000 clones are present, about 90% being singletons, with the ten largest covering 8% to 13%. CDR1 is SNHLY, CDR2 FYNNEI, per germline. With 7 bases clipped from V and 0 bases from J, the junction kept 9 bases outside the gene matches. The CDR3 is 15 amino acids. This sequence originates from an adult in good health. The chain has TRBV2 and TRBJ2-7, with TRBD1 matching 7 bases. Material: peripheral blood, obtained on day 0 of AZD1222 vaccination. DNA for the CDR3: TGTGCCAGCAATCCCTTGGGACAGTTCTCCTACGAGCAGTACTTC. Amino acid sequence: CASNPLGQFSYEQYF.